The clone carrying this TCR beta chain has only a few counts. No antigen is known for it. This sample is part of a study of beta chain features in type 1 diabetes. Background on the study: Healthy donors and patients had similar age, gender and cell yields. General study findings and limits: Whether HLA type influences TCRB rearrangement remained unresolved here. Equally in patients and controls, shorter templates might have been favored by PCR. Within patients, naive, central memory and Treg TCRB repertoires seemed more similar than within healthy donors.

Reverse transcription of all isolated RNA meant that expressed TCRB transcripts were sequenced. Data came from immunoSEQ multiplex PCR; TCRdb stores just in-frame clones and leaves some out. In the table there are some 100,000 clones, roughly 40% of which are singletons. The CDR3 length is 15 residues. The V gene end was trimmed by 6 bases and the J gene end by 5 bases; junction bases not matched to a gene: 7. Germline values: CDR1 SNHLY, CDR2 FYNNEI. The origin of this receptor is a woman in her late teens or twenties in good health. V usage is TRBV2 and J usage is TRBJ1-1, with 12 positions matching TRBD1. The sample consisted of stem cell memory CD4+ T cells from blood. The CDR3 here is CASRVGQGALTEAFF. The CDR3 nucleotides read TGTGCCAGCAGGGTGGGACAGGGGGCTTTAACTGAAGCTTTCTTT.